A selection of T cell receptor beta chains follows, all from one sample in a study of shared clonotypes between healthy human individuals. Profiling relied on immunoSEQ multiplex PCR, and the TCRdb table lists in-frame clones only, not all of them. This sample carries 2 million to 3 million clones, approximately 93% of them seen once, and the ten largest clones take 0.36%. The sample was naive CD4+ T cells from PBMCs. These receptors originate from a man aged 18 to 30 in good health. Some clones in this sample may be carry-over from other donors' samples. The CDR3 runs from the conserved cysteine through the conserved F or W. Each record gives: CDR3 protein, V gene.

CDR3: CASSPTGDYYGYTF; V: TRBV18
CDR3: CASSPSVPGGGANVLTF; V: TRBV18
CDR3: CASSDSSGRSSYNEQFF; V: TRBV6-4
CDR3: CAWSPHLADNYGYTF; V: TRBV30
CDR3: CASSLRVYSITEAFF; V: TRBV11-2
CDR3: CASSSWTGQGYGYTF; V: TRBV5-6
CDR3: CASRKPGLEETQYF; V: TRBV27
CDR3: CASSYGDARYF; V: TRBV6-5
CDR3: CASRLGSRNEQFF; V: TRBV12-2
CDR3: CASSQEASPGELFF; V: TRBV4-3
CDR3: CASSPQREFLVDTQYF; V: TRBV11-3
CDR3: CASSILAGAPSEQYF; V: TRBV5-1
CDR3: CASIDSGTYEQYF; V: TRBV28
CDR3: CASSDGTGGEVTQYF; V: TRBV5-1
CDR3: CASSGTQGARTEAFF; V: TRBV5-4
CDR3: CASSRQGFYNEQFF; V: TRBV5-1
CDR3: CSVEGTSDETQYF; V: TRBV29-1
CDR3: CASSPRLAGGSDTQYF; V: TRBV18